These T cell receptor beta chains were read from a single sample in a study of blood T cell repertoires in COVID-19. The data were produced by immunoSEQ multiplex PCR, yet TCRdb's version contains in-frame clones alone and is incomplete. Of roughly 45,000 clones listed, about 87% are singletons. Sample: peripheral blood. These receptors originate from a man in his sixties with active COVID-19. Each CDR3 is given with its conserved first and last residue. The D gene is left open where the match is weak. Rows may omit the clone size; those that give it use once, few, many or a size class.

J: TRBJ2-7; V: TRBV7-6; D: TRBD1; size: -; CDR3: CASSPGTGRSYEQYF; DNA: TGTGCCAGCAGTCCCGGGACAGGGCGATCCTACGAGCAGTACTTC
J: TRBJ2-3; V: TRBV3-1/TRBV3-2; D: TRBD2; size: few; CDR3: CASSLSGRADTQYF; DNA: TGTGCCAGCAGCCTCAGCGGGAGGGCAGATACGCAGTATTTT
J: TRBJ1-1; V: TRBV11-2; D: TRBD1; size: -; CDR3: CASSRFFTGETEAFF; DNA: TGTGCCAGCAGCCGTTTTTTCACAGGGGAAACTGAAGCTTTCTTT
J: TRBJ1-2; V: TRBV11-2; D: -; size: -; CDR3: CATSGYVGYTF; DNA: TGTGCCACATCAGGGTATGTTGGCTACACCTTC
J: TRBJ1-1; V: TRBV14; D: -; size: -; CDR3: CASSQDVLYTEAFF; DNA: TGTGCCAGCAGCCAAGATGTCCTGTACACTGAAGCTTTCTTT
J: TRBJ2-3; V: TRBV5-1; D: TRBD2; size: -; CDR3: CASSLGVIAGSTDTQYF; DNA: TGCGCCAGCAGCTTGGGGGTAATAGCGGGGAGCACAGATACGCAGTATTTT
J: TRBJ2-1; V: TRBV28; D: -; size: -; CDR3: CASSLPTGFNEQFF; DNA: TGTGCCAGCAGTCTCCCTACAGGGTTTAATGAGCAGTTCTTC
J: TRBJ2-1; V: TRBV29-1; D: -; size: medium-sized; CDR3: CSVEDPGRSSYNEQFF; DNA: TGCAGCGTTGAAGATCCTGGGAGGAGCTCCTACAATGAGCAGTTCTTC
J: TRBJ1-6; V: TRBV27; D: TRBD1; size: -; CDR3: CASSYRTGGGSPLHF; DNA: TGTGCCAGCAGTTATCGGACAGGGGGCGGATCACCCCTCCACTTT
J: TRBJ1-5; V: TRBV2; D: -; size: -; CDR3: CASRGWQGRDQPQHF; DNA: TGTGCCAGCAGGGGATGGCAGGGCCGCGATCAGCCCCAGCATTTT
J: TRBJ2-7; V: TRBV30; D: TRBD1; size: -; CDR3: CAWRWTGSFEQYF; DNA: TGTGCCTGGAGGTGGACAGGGTCCTTCGAGCAGTACTTC
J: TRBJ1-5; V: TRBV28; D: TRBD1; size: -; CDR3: CASSGRQGNQPQHF; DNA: TGTGCCAGCAGTGGAAGACAGGGGAATCAGCCCCAGCATTTT
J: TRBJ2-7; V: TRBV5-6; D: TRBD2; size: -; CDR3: CASSLRAGRGYEQYF; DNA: TGTGCCAGCAGCTTGCGAGCAGGGAGGGGCTACGAGCAGTACTTC
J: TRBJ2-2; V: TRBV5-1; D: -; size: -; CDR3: CASSLEGERTGELFF; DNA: TGCGCCAGCAGCTTGGAGGGGGAGCGGACCGGGGAGCTGTTTTTT
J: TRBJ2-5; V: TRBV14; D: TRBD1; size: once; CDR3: CASKGTGTLTQYF; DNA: TGTGCCAGCAAAGGGACAGGGACCTTGACCCAGTACTTC
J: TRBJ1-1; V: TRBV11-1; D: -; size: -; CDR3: CASSPSSVRGLTEAFF; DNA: TGTGCCAGCAGCCCATCGTCGGTTAGGGGTCTGACTGAAGCTTTCTTT
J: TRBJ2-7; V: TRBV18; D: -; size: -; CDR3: CASSLGRQGGGEQYF; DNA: TGCGCCAGCTCCCTAGGGCGGCAGGGAGGAGGCGAGCAGTACTTC
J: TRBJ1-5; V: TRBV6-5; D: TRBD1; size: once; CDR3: CASRLGQGNNQPQHF; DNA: TGTGCCAGCAGGTTGGGACAGGGGAACAATCAGCCCCAGCATTTT
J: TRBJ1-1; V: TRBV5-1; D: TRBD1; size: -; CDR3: CASSFTGDGATEAFF; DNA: TGCGCCAGCAGCTTTACAGGGGATGGTGCCACTGAAGCTTTCTTT
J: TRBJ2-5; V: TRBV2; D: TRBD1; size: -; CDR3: CASRGGEETQYF; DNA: TGTGCCAGCAGAGGGGGCGAAGAGACCCAGTACTTC
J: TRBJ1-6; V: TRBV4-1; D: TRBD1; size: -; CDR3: CASSLRDRGRFPSPLHF; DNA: TGCGCCAGCAGCCTCCGGGACAGGGGCCGATTCCCTTCACCCCTCCACTTT
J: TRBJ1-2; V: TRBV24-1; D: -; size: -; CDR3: CATSDLNSNYGYTF; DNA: TGTGCCACCAGTGATTTAAACAGCAACTATGGCTACACCTTC
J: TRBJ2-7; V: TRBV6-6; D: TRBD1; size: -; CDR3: CASSRGQGSEQYF; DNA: TGTGCCAGCAGCAGAGGACAGGGTAGTGAGCAGTACTTC
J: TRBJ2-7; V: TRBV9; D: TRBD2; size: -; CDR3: CASSVSGTREQYF; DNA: TGTGCCAGCAGCGTGAGCGGGACCCGGGAGCAGTACTTC
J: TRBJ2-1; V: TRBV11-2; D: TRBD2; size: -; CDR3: CASSLDPGGPSEQFF; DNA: TGTGCCAGCAGCTTAGATCCGGGAGGGCCAAGTGAGCAGTTCTTC
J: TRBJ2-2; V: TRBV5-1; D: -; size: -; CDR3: CASSLDRNTGELFF; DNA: TGCGCCAGCAGCTTGGACAGGAACACCGGGGAGCTGTTTTTT
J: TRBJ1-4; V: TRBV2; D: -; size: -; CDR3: CASSPQGTNEKLFF; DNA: TGTGCCAGCAGCCCTCAGGGGACTAATGAAAAACTGTTTTTT
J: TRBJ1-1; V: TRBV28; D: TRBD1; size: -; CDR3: CASSVGQGANTEAFF; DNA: TGTGCCAGCAGTGTCGGACAGGGGGCCAACACTGAAGCTTTCTTT